This entry lists 17 T cell receptor beta chains sequenced from one sample in a study of blood T cell repertoires in COVID-19 (dated by TCRdb to 2018 to 2020). Library preparation was by the immunoSEQ multiplex PCR assay. TCRdb mirrors the immuneACCESS table, restricted to in-frame sequences. Some clones are absent from its copies; in checked studies, under half trace to an unresolved V gene, and the reason for the others is unknown. In all, the sample holds over 450,000 clones, and 89% of those were seen once. The top ten clones comprise roughly 0.92% of the sample. The sequenced material came from peripheral blood. These TCRs come from a man between 18 and 29 years old with COVID-19, enrolled during active disease.

The genes are TRBV6-4 and TRBJ1-6, with 9 bases matching TRBD1. Germline V gene sequence: CDR1 MRHNA, CDR2 SNTAGT. V trimming: 5 bases; J trimming: 7 bases; junction bases outside the gene matches: 6. CDR3 length: 15 amino acids. CDR3 sequence reads: CASSPQGAGNSPLHF. CDR3 sequence (DNA): TGTGCCAGCAGTCCACAGGGGGCTGGCAATTCACCCCTCCACTTT.

The CDR3 loop reads CATVRTGDTGELFF. CDR3 DNA: TGTGCCACCGTCAGGACAGGGGACACCGGGGAGCTGTTTTTT. The V and J genes are TRBV27 and TRBJ2-2; 9 bases align to TRBD1. The germline V gene has CDR1 MNHEY and CDR2 SMNVEV (reference sequence). V shed 10 bases and J 3 bases; nucleotides not matched to a gene: 6. The CDR3 is 14 amino acids.

The V gene is TRBV14, the J gene TRBJ2-3; 9 bases are a match to TRBD2. This CDR3 region has 13 residues. Germline V gene data show CDR1 as SGHDN and CDR2 as FVKESK. Trimming cost V 4 bases and J 10 bases; bases outside gene matches: 6. The CDR3 DNA reads TGTGCCAGCAGCCCTGATAGCGGGAGAGCGCAGTATTTT. Amino acids: CASSPDSGRAQYF.

The rearrangement joins TRBV11-2 to TRBJ1-1; the D gene is possibly TRBD1 (5 bases). Germline V gene sequence: CDR1 SGHAT, CDR2 FQNNGV. V lost 3 bases, J lost 1 base, and 6 bases lay in between. The CDR3 loop spans 13 amino acids. In nucleotides, the CDR3 is TGTGCCAGCAGCTTGACAGAGAACACTGAAGCTTTCTTT. Protein product: CASSLTENTEAFF.

A single count supports this clone. This chain joins TRBV5-1 and TRBJ1-2; possible D gene TRBD1, 5 bases. V shed 3 bases and J shed 6 bases, with 15 bases lying between them. The CDR3 extends over 14 amino acids. CDR1 is SGHRS and CDR2 is YFSETQ in the germline V gene. CDR3 region: CASSWKPKTDGYTF. The CDR3 coding sequence is TGCGCCAGCAGCTGGAAACCAAAGACAGATGGCTACACCTTC.

The chain recombines TRBV19 with TRBJ2-7; tentatively, D is TRBD2 (6 bases). Germline V gene sequence: CDR1 LNHDA, CDR2 SQIVND (reference sequence). The CDR3 has 14 residues. V lost 6 bases and J 4 bases, leaving 16 bases between the germline ends. The CDR3 nucleotides are TGTGCCAGTAGACCATCGGCCGGGAGTTACGAGCAGTACTTC. It translates to CASRPSAGSYEQYF.

V is TRBV7-3 and J is TRBJ2-2; D is unclear. V gave up 5 bases and J gave up 7 bases, with 11 bases separating them. Germline loops: CDR1 SGHTA, CDR2 FQGTGA. The CDR3 sequence is 13 residues long. CDR3 loop: CASSPTLIGELFF. The CDR3 nucleotides read TGTGCCAGCAGCCCGACTTTAATCGGGGAGCTGTTTTTT. Looking up the rest from reference TRBV7-3 and TRBJ2-2 gives the full variable domain: GAGVSQTPSNKVTEKGKYVELRCDPISGHTALYWYRQSLGQGPEFLIYFQGTGAADDSGLPNDRFFAVRPEGSVSTLKIQRTERGDSAVYLCASSPTLIGELFFGEGSRLTVL.

The chain has TRBV5-4 and TRBJ2-7, with 14 bases lining up with TRBD2. From germline, CDR1 is SGHNT and CDR2 YYREEE (reference sequence). With V trimmed by 4 bases and J by 4 bases, 4 bases remained unmatched. The CDR3 runs to 15 residues. The CDR3 DNA follows: TGTGCCAGCAGCCGGACTAGCGGGGGGTTGTACGAGCAGTACTTC. It is translated as CASSRTSGGLYEQYF.

This chain links TRBV21-1 with TRBJ2-2; the table names TRBD2, a call not compared with the DNA. TRBV21-1 is deemed a pseudogene. CDR3 size: 18 residues. The CDR3 region is CASSPPVRLAGNTGELFF. CDR3 DNA: TGTGCCAGCAGCCCGCCTGTGAGACTAGCGGGAAACACCGGGGAGCTGTTTTTT.

The rearrangement uses TRBV7-8 and TRBJ1-2, with D perhaps TRBD1 (6 bases). The ends were cut back, 0 bases at V and 1 base at J, with 12 bases in the middle. The CDR3 runs to 16 residues. Germline V gene data show CDR1 as SGHVS and CDR2 as FQNEAQ. The CDR3 loop reads CASSLAVKGDNYGYTF. In DNA, the CDR3 is TGTGCCAGCAGCTTAGCGGTGAAGGGGGATAACTATGGCTACACCTTC.

The V gene is TRBV6-4, the J gene TRBJ1-1; 9 positions match TRBD1. V gave up 6 bases and J gave up 4 bases; unmatched junction bases: 3. Looked up from germline, CDR1 is MRHNA and CDR2 is SNTAGT. The CDR3 sequence is 13 residues long. The CDR3 DNA reads TGTGCCAGCAGGGACAGGGGAGGCACTGAAGCTTTCTTT. Encoded protein: CASRDRGGTEAFF.

V usage is TRBV3-1 (or the pseudogene TRBV3-2) and J usage is TRBJ2-1; D not resolved. CDR1 LGHDT and CDR2 YNNKEL come from the germline V gene (reference sequence). The CDR3 sequence is 15 residues long. V was clipped by 1 base and J by 0 bases, with 7 bases between them. CDR3 sequence reads: CASSQGSGSYNEQFF. The CDR3 DNA follows: TGTGCCAGCAGCCAAGGTTCGGGCTCCTACAATGAGCAGTTCTTC.

This clone was found once. The genes are TRBV6-5 and TRBJ2-2, with D tentatively TRBD1 (5 bases). Trimming pared 6 bases from V and 2 bases from J, leaving 13 bases between. The CDR3 is made up of 15 amino acids. Germline V gene data show CDR1 as MNHEY and CDR2 as SVGAGI. The CDR3 spells CASSRTDTNTGELFF. The CDR3 coding sequence is TGTGCCAGCAGCCGAACGGACACAAACACCGGGGAGCTGTTTTTT.

The chain couples TRBV7-6 to TRBJ2-1, with 14 bases aligning to TRBD2. The CDR3 is 18 amino acids. The ends lost 5 bases at V and 6 bases at J; junction bases unmatched: 12. CDR1 SGHVS and CDR2 FNYEAQ come from the germline V gene. The CDR3 sequence: CASSPARLAGGPGNEQFF. CDR3 DNA: TGTGCCAGCAGCCCGGCCCGACTAGCGGGGGGGCCCGGCAATGAGCAGTTCTTC.

The chain carries TRBV19 and TRBJ1-5, with TRBD1 identical over 8 bases. With V trimmed by 5 bases and J by 2 bases, 8 bases remained unmatched. CDR1 and CDR2 (germline): LNHDA, SQIVND (reference sequence). CDR3 size: 16 residues. The CDR3 here is CASSPGQGRGNQPQHF. The CDR3 nucleotides read TGTGCCAGTAGTCCCGGACAGGGAAGGGGCAATCAGCCCCAGCATTTT.

The rearrangement links TRBV11-2 to TRBJ2-7; perhaps TRBD2 as D (6 bases). Germline-derived CDR1 and CDR2 are SGHAT and FQNNGV. V was shortened by 1 base and J by 4 bases, with 23 bases between the two germline ends. CDR3 length equals 18 residues. The CDR3 protein is CASSLGNGGLAWIYEQYF. For the CDR3, the DNA is TGTGCCAGCAGCTTAGGGAACGGCGGTCTAGCGTGGATATACGAGCAGTACTTC. Together with reference TRBV11-2 and TRBJ2-7, the CDR3 gives the full variable domain: EAGVAQSPRYKIIEKRQSVAFWCNPISGHATLYWYQQILGQGPKLLIQFQNNGVVDDSQLPKDRFSAERLKGVDSTLKIQPAKLEDSAVYLCASSLGNGGLAWIYEQYFGPGTRLTVT.

This sequence joins TRBV7-2 and TRBJ2-7, with TRBD2 matching 9 bases. Germline V lookup: CDR1 SGHTA, CDR2 FQGNSA. The CDR3 sequence is 16 residues long. Trimming removed 4 bases from V and 6 bases from J; junction bases left unmatched: 13. CDR3 sequence reads: CASSSSGTRGVGEQYF. CDR3 nucleotides: TGTGCCAGCAGCTCTAGCGGGACCCGGGGGGTTGGCGAGCAGTACTTC.